Below, 27 T cell receptor beta chains from the same sample are listed, as sequenced in a study of cytomegalovirus exposure and HLA in healthy donors. Primers: 60 Vbeta forward and 13 Jbeta reverse. Sequenced by immunoSEQ multiplex PCR; TCRdb stores in-frame clones only, minus some. The table lists about 140,000 clones, roughly 80% of them singletons. Specimen: PBMCs. The receptors originated from a female donor in good health and CMV-seronegative.

CDR3 region: CASSVVAYPNYGYTF. Written as DNA, the CDR3 is TGTGCCAGCAGCGTCGTGGCATACCCTAACTATGGCTACACCTTC. This chain connects TRBV27 to TRBJ1-2; D unresolved. CDR1 is MNHEY and CDR2 is SMNVEV in the germline V gene (reference sequence). This CDR3 region has 15 residues. Trimming pared 6 bases from V and 0 bases from J, leaving 14 bases between.

The chain links TRBV9 to TRBJ1-3, with 9 bases matching TRBD1. V trimming: 3 bases; J trimming: 4 bases; junction bases outside the gene matches: 2. CDR3 length: 14 amino acids. The germline CDR1 and CDR2 sequences are SGDLS and YYNGEE. This chain's CDR3 is CASSEGQGGNTIYF. The CDR3, as DNA: TGTGCCAGCAGCGAGGGACAGGGCGGAAACACCATATATTTT.

This sequence joins TRBV18 and TRBJ2-7, with 8 positions matching TRBD1. From germline, CDR1 is KGHSH and CDR2 LQKENI. V trimming: 3 bases; J trimming: 2 bases; junction bases outside the gene matches: 9. The CDR3 is 16 residues long. This chain's CDR3 is CASSPSGTGDTYEQYF. The CDR3, as DNA: TGTGCCAGCTCACCTTCCGGGACAGGCGATACCTACGAGCAGTACTTC.

The V call is TRBV6-1, the J call TRBJ2-7; the match to TRBD2 covers 7 bases. The CDR3 is 13 residues long. Germline CDR1 reads MNHNS; CDR2 reads SASEGT. V dropped 8 bases and J dropped 2; count of bases not matched to a gene: 6. CDR3 in DNA: TGTGCCAGCCGGGAGGTCGCTACCTACGAGCAGTACTTC. Translated: CASREVATYEQYF.

V gene TRBV13 combines with J gene TRBJ2-7; TRBD1 agrees at 7 bases. V lost 5 bases, J lost 3 bases, and 4 bases stayed unmatched. CDR3 length: 13 residues. Germline V gives CDR1 PRHDT, CDR2 FYEKMQ (reference sequence). CDR3 DNA sequence: TGTGCCAGCAGCCGGGGACAGTACTACGAGCAGTACTTC. The encoded protein is CASSRGQYYEQYF.

The J gene is TRBJ1-5, the V gene TRBV4-2; TRBD1 matches 8 bases. The V segment lost 3 bases and the J segment 4 bases; nucleotides outside the gene matches: 8. Germline V gene lookup returns CDR1 LGHNA and CDR2 YNFKEQ. The CDR3 has 16 residues. DNA for the CDR3: TGTGCCAGCAGCCACCTCGGGACAGGCAATAATCAGCCCCAGCATTTT. This gives the protein CASSHLGTGNNQPQHF.

This clone was counted a few times. V is TRBV5-1 and J is TRBJ2-1; D might be TRBD2 (6 bases). This CDR3 has 14 amino acids. With 3 bases removed from V and 8 bases from J, the gap between germline ends came to 15 bases. In germline, CDR1 is SGHRS, CDR2 YFSETQ. The CDR3 bases are TGCGCCAGCAGCTCCGGGACTTTCGTTGATGAGCAGTTCTTC. Encoded protein: CASSSGTFVDEQFF.

The rearrangement uses TRBV7-8 and TRBJ1-1; D remains ambiguous. V was trimmed by 0 bases and J by 3 bases, leaving 8 bases between them. This CDR3 contains 14 residues. Germline V gene data show CDR1 as SGHVS and CDR2 as FQNEAQ. The CDR3 sequence is CASSLAIAHTEAFF. Here the CDR3 DNA reads TGTGCCAGCAGCTTAGCAATAGCACACACTGAAGCTTTCTTT.

The chain carries TRBV4-1 and TRBJ2-7, with D unresolved. Between the trimmed V and J ends, which lost 4 bases and 2 bases, there was a span of 9 bases. Germline CDR1 MGHRA, CDR2 YSYEKL. This CDR3 comprises 13 residues. CDR3 bases: TGCGCCAGCAGCCCCCAGTCTCCCTACGAGCAGTACTTC. This encodes CASSPQSPYEQYF.

The chain recombines TRBV4-1 with TRBJ1-6; D is ambiguous. Germline V gene sequence: CDR1 MGHRA, CDR2 YSYEKL. This CDR3 is built from 15 residues. Trimming cost V 3 bases and J 9 bases, with 15 bases left between them. CDR3 residues: CASSHDGSRGSPLHF. As DNA, the CDR3 is TGCGCCAGCAGCCATGACGGATCTCGAGGTTCACCCCTCCACTTT.

The rearrangement joins TRBV6-5 to TRBJ2-2; 11 nucleotides line up with TRBD2. J lost 6 bases, V lost 5 bases, and 5 bases had no gene match. There are 15 residues in the CDR3. The germline V gene has CDR1 MNHEY and CDR2 SVGAGI. The CDR3 DNA reads as TGTGCCAGCAGTCCACTAGCGGGAGCGCCCGGGGAGCTGTTTTTT. It encodes CASSPLAGAPGELFF.

This clone was detected only once. J is TRBJ1-5 and V is TRBV19, with 8 nucleotides matching TRBD1. V shed 4 bases, J shed 1 base, and the junction held 0 bases outside the gene matches. CDR1 and CDR2 (germline): LNHDA, SQIVND (reference sequence). This CDR3 comprises 14 residues. CDR3 protein: CASSRQGSNQPQHF. CDR3 DNA sequence: TGTGCCAGTAGTAGACAGGGGAGCAATCAGCCCCAGCATTTT.

This clone was observed many times. V gene TRBV28 combines with J gene TRBJ2-7; 7 bases agree with TRBD2. The V gene end was trimmed by 8 bases and the J gene end by 1 base; junction bases not matched to a gene: 14. Germline CDR1 is MDHEN and CDR2 is SYDVKM. The CDR3 is 16 amino acids. The DNA of the CDR3 is TGTGCCAGCGGGGTCCCAGCGGGGACCGGATCCTACGAGCAGTACTTC. Protein sequence: CASGVPAGTGSYEQYF.

CDR3 loop: CASSLERGEQYF. CDR3 coding DNA: TGCGCCAGCAGCTTGGAAAGGGGTGAGCAGTACTTC. The chain joins TRBV5-1 to TRBJ2-7; D may be TRBD1 (5 bases). Per the germline V gene, CDR1 is SGHRS and CDR2 is YFSETQ. The CDR3 runs to 12 residues. The V gene lost 0 bases and the J gene lost 7 bases, with 8 bases spanning the gap.

The V gene is TRBV27, the J gene TRBJ1-5, with TRBD1 as a possible D gene (6 bases). With 3 bases removed from V and 1 base from J, the gap between germline ends came to 22 bases. The V gene's germline CDR1 is MNHEY and CDR2 SMNVEV (reference sequence). CDR3 size: 19 residues. CDR3 nucleotide sequence: TGTGCCAGCAGTTTCAGCAGGCAGGGGTCTGACCGAAGCAATCAGCCCCAGCATTTT. This codes for CASSFSRQGSDRSNQPQHF.

This sequence joins TRBV4-1 and TRBJ2-7, with TRBD1 as a possible D gene (5 bases). The CDR3 has 15 residues. CDR1 MGHRA and CDR2 YSYEKL come from the germline V gene. V was cut by 3 bases and J by 3 bases, with 15 bases left in between. The CDR3 region is CASSQSGPGRYEQYF. CDR3 DNA sequence: TGCGCCAGCAGCCAGTCCGGTCCAGGGCGCTACGAGCAGTACTTC.

The gene calls are TRBV19 and TRBJ2-3, with TRBD1 matching 7 bases. With 6 bases clipped from V and 1 base from J, the junction kept 4 bases outside the gene matches. Looked up from germline, CDR1 is LNHDA and CDR2 is SQIVND (reference sequence). This CDR3 is built from 14 residues. In nucleotides, the CDR3 is TGTGCCAGTAGAAATCAGGGGGGCACAGATACGCAGTATTTT. Translated, it gives CASRNQGGTDTQYF.

The chain links TRBV5-1 to TRBJ1-1, with a possible D match to TRBD1 (6 bases). The CDR3 spans 14 residues. CDR1 is SGHRS and CDR2 is YFSETQ in the germline V gene. V was clipped by 4 bases and J by 0 bases, with 10 bases between them. Here the CDR3 reads CASSVGHLNTEAFF. The CDR3 DNA reads as TGCGCCAGCAGCGTGGGACACTTGAACACTGAAGCTTTCTTT.

The chain has TRBV2 and TRBJ2-7, with TRBD2 as a possible D gene (6 bases). Trimming cost V 8 bases and J 4 bases, with 15 bases left between them. Germline loops: CDR1 SNHLY, CDR2 FYNNEI. This CDR3 has 13 amino acids. This CDR3 reads CASRPSGLYEQYF. The CDR3 DNA sequence: TGTGCCAGCCGCCCCAGCGGGTTGTACGAGCAGTACTTC. The variable domain in full, with the rest retrieved from reference TRBV2 and TRBJ2-7, is EPEVTQTPSHQVTQMGQEVILRCVPISNHLYFYWYRQILGQKVEFLVSFYNNEISEKSEIFDDQFSVERPDGSNFTLKIRSTKLEDSAMYFCASRPSGLYEQYFGPGTRLTVT.

The chain carries TRBV9 and TRBJ1-1; the D is unclear. Trimming stripped 0 bases from V and 1 base from J, with 7 bases between. This CDR3 has 14 amino acids. Germline V gene lookup returns CDR1 SGDLS and CDR2 YYNGEE. As DNA, the CDR3 is TGTGCCAGCAGCGTAGGTCAGTGGAACACTGAAGCTTTCTTT. It codes for CASSVGQWNTEAFF.

This chain connects TRBV7-9 to TRBJ2-1, with 7 bases that match TRBD2. Germline assignment: CDR1 SEHNR and CDR2 FQNEAQ (reference sequence). Trimming cost V 8 bases and J 3 bases; bases outside gene matches: 7. The CDR3 loop spans 14 amino acids. This CDR3 is CASDLAEYYNEQFF. The CDR3 region has the DNA TGTGCCAGCGATCTAGCGGAATACTACAATGAGCAGTTCTTC.

This clone appeared once. The chain recombines TRBV2 with TRBJ1-1, with 7 bases that match TRBD1. With V trimmed by 4 bases and J by 0 bases, 2 bases remained unmatched. The CDR3 consists of 14 residues. Germline CDR1 and CDR2: SNHLY and FYNNEI. CDR3 coding DNA: TGTGCCAGCAGTGTACAGGGGATGAACACTGAAGCTTTCTTT. Translated, it gives CASSVQGMNTEAFF.

This clone was counted only a few times. The chain has TRBV5-6 and TRBJ1-4; D is ambiguous. Germline CDR1 SGHDT, CDR2 YYEEEE. The V and J ends lost 5 bases and 8 bases respectively, with 22 bases between them. The CDR3 is made up of 16 amino acids. Here the CDR3 DNA reads TGTGCCAGCAGTCTCATAGGAGAGACCCAAGGAGAAAAACTGTTTTTT. Its protein is CASSLIGETQGEKLFF.

V usage is TRBV7-7 and J usage is TRBJ2-7, with D perhaps TRBD1 (6 bases). CDR1 is SSHAT, CDR2 FNYEAQ, per germline (reference sequence). The CDR3 has 14 amino acids. Trimming cost V 5 bases and J 2 bases, with 13 bases left between them. CDR3 in amino acids: CASSKGTNTYEQYF. The CDR3, as DNA: TGTGCCAGCAGCAAAGGGACAAACACCTACGAGCAGTACTTC.

The chain is built from TRBV6-5 and TRBJ1-2, with D uncertain. Between the trimmed V and J ends, which lost 6 bases and 8 bases, there was a span of 22 bases. CDR1 is MNHEY and CDR2 is SVGAGI in the germline V gene. CDR3 length equals 15 residues. The DNA for the CDR3 is TGTGCCAGCAGCCCCCCACTGAGGCACCTCGGGGGCTACACCTTC. Protein product: CASSPPLRHLGGYTF.

This clone was seen a single time. The chain combines TRBV28 with TRBJ1-2; possible D gene TRBD1, 5 bases. Germline-derived CDR1 and CDR2 are MDHEN and SYDVKM. This CDR3 has 15 residues. The V end lost 3 bases, the J end lost 3 bases, and 14 bases lay between the germline ends. CDR3 protein: CASSFQDRVYYGYTF. As DNA, the CDR3 is TGTGCCAGCAGTTTCCAAGACAGAGTTTACTATGGCTACACCTTC.

The J gene is TRBJ2-5, the V gene TRBV6-5; tentatively, D is TRBD1 (5 bases). Germline V CDR1 and CDR2: MNHEY, SVGAGI. Trimming took 6 bases from V and 4 from J, leaving 15 bases between them. There are 14 residues in the CDR3. The CDR3 sequence is CASRYKQVSETQYF. The CDR3 DNA follows: TGTGCCAGCAGGTACAAACAGGTTTCAGAGACCCAGTACTTC.